This T cell receptor (beta chain) appears in the sequencing data of a study of blood T cell repertoires in COVID-19. At the level of the study: Spain, Italy and the United States supplied samples that represented acute and convalescent COVID-19. Sources were T cells, B-cell-depleted T cells, or PBMCs; the material itself was cDNA or gDNA.

Methods used by the authors: Reference gene primers were amplified, and this amplification served to estimate nucleated cell counts. Clones were read by immunoSEQ multiplex PCR, and TCRdb kept only the in-frame ones, dropping some. That table gives V, J and clone size, and the DNA gave D and trimming. The data show fewer than 45,000 clones, with roughly 81% seen just once and approximately 14% held by the top ten. The CDR3 loop spans 13 amino acids. Trimming shortened V by 6 bases and J by 6 bases, and 15 bases separated the two germline ends. The germline V gene encodes CDR1 MNHEY and CDR2 SVGAGI. The sample holds a few counts of this clone.

This sequence originates from a human donor in a cohort sampled during active COVID-19. Sequencing used peripheral blood. The rearrangement joins TRBV6-5 to TRBJ2-7; maybe TRBD1 (6 bases). CDR3 bases: TGTGCCAGCAGACGGGACACCCTCTCCGAGCAGTACTTC. Protein product: CASRRDTLSEQYF.